The 26 T cell receptor beta chains below all came from one sample that was sequenced in a study of blood T cell repertoires in COVID-19. The repertoire was sequenced with immunoSEQ multiplex PCR; TCRdb's copy has only in-frame clones and lacks some. Of 200,000 to 250,000 clones detected, about 85% appear once; the ten largest clones hold 10% to 11%. The sequenced sample was PBMCs or T cells enriched from blood (not recorded which). The receptors shown here come from a man between 25 and 39 years old who had recovered from COVID-19.

CDR3 sequence (DNA): TGCGCCAGCAGCCATAGCGGGAGGGGCACCGGGGAGCTGTTTTTT. This encodes CASSHSGRGTGELFF. The gene calls are TRBV4-1 and TRBJ2-2; 11 positions match TRBD2. The germline gives CDR1 MGHRA, CDR2 YSYEKL. This CDR3 has 15 amino acids. Trimming took 3 bases from V and 4 from J; bases not matched to a gene: 1.

This sequence joins TRBV3-1 (or the pseudogene TRBV3-2) and TRBJ2-2, with D uncertain. Trimming stripped 2 bases from V and 7 bases from J, with 8 bases between. The CDR3 consists of 13 residues. Germline CDR1 LGHDT, CDR2 YNNKEL (reference sequence). CDR3 DNA: TGTGCCAGCAGCCAAACCATGAGCGGGGAGCTGTTTTTT. Its translation: CASSQTMSGELFF.

The chain is built from TRBV2 and TRBJ2-1; 14 nucleotides line up with TRBD2. After removal of 2 bases from V and 7 bases from J, the junction contained 4 bases not matched to a gene. Germline lookup yields CDR1 SNHLY and CDR2 FYNNEI. This CDR3 contains 16 residues. CDR3 residues: CASSELGLAGGNEQFF. The CDR3 DNA reads as TGTGCCAGCAGTGAACTCGGACTAGCGGGAGGAAATGAGCAGTTCTTC.

The chain joins TRBV9 to TRBJ2-7, with D possibly TRBD2 on 5 matching bases. Trimming removed 4 bases from V and 3 bases from J, with 14 bases in between. Germline V gives CDR1 SGDLS, CDR2 YYNGEE. This CDR3 comprises 14 residues. The CDR3 sequence: CASSPTNRDYEQYF. In DNA form, the CDR3 reads TGTGCCAGCAGCCCTACTAACCGGGACTACGAGCAGTACTTC.

The V call is TRBV7-2, the J call TRBJ2-7; 9 nucleotides align to TRBD1. From germline, CDR1 is SGHTA and CDR2 FQGNSA. This CDR3 contains 14 residues. With 5 bases clipped from V and 1 base from J, the junction kept 3 bases outside the gene matches. CDR3 loop: CASSRQGGSYEQYF. In DNA, the CDR3 is TGTGCCAGCAGCAGACAGGGGGGTTCCTACGAGCAGTACTTC.

This chain connects TRBV27 to TRBJ2-7, with D possibly being TRBD1 (5 bases). The CDR3 runs 15 residues. Germline CDR1 is MNHEY and CDR2 is SMNVEV (reference sequence). V was pared by 4 bases and J by 0 bases, with 13 bases between. The CDR3 loop reads CASSSVDTNSYEQYF. In DNA form, the CDR3 reads TGTGCCAGCAGTTCAGTGGACACCAACTCCTACGAGCAGTACTTC.

The chain has TRBV7-9 and TRBJ1-1, with D possibly matching TRBD1 (5 bases). Germline V gives CDR1 SEHNR, CDR2 FQNEAQ (reference sequence). The CDR3 length is 11 residues. The V end lost 5 bases, the J end lost 8 bases, and 9 bases lay between the germline ends. CDR3 loop: CASSPGQEAFF. The CDR3 bases are TGTGCCAGCAGCCCAGGGCAAGAAGCTTTCTTT.

This clone has more than one count but fewer than ten. The V and J genes are TRBV5-4 and TRBJ1-2; a weak D match, TRBD1 (6 bases). Trimming shortened V by 2 bases and J by 5 bases, and 16 bases separated the two germline ends. CDR3 length equals 15 residues. CDR1 is SGHNT, CDR2 YYREEE, per germline (reference sequence). DNA of the CDR3: TGTGCCAGCAGCTTCTCGGACAGAGAATTATATGGCTACACCTTC. It is translated as CASSFSDRELYGYTF.

V is TRBV7-8 and J is TRBJ2-7; maybe TRBD2 (5 bases). Trimming removed 5 bases at V and 6 bases at J, with 17 bases between. The CDR3 covers 14 residues. From germline, CDR1 is SGHVS and CDR2 FQNEAQ. The CDR3 sequence: CASSPEGGSAEQYF. The CDR3 nucleotides read TGTGCCAGCAGCCCCGAGGGTGGGTCCGCCGAGCAGTACTTC. The variable domain in full, completed from reference TRBV7-8 and TRBJ2-7, reads GAGVSQSPRYKVAKRGQDVALRCDPISGHVSLFWYQQALGQGPEFLTYFQNEAQLDKSGLPSDRFFAERPEGSVSTLKIQRTQQEDSAVYLCASSPEGGSAEQYFGPGTRLTVT.

The rearrangement links TRBV25-1 to TRBJ1-3; D remains ambiguous. The CDR3 sequence is 16 residues long. Deletions cut 4 bases from V and 0 bases from J, with 13 bases between. Germline loops: CDR1 MGHDK, CDR2 SYGVNS. The CDR3 protein is CASSGHTTRSGNTIYF. CDR3 DNA: TGTGCCAGCAGTGGCCACACAACCCGCTCTGGAAACACCATATATTTT.

The rearrangement uses TRBV7-8 and TRBJ2-1; a weak D match, TRBD2 (7 bases). Trimming shortened V by 1 base and J by 10 bases, and 20 bases separated the two germline ends. This CDR3 comprises 16 residues. Looked up from germline, CDR1 is SGHVS and CDR2 is FQNEAQ. The CDR3 DNA reads TGTGCCAGCAGCTTAGGGTCGGGTACCGGGGGGCGGGAGCAGTTCTTC. Its translation: CASSLGSGTGGREQFF.

This clone was counted a single time. V is TRBV6-6 and J is TRBJ2-7, with 9 bases identical to TRBD2. From germline, CDR1 is MNHNY and CDR2 SVGAGI (reference sequence). V shed 6 bases and J 3 bases; nucleotides not matched to a gene: 3. The CDR3 has 13 residues. The CDR3 coding sequence is TGTGCCAGCAGCACTAGCGGGTACTACGAGCAGTACTTC. This gives the protein CASSTSGYYEQYF.

In this sample, this clone turned up once. The rearrangement joins TRBV19 to TRBJ2-6; D is possibly TRBD2 (6 bases). V dropped 7 bases and J dropped 1 base, with 11 bases sitting between them. Germline CDR1 and CDR2: LNHDA and SQIVND (reference sequence). This CDR3 is built from 15 residues. CDR3 residues: CASTPGTSGANVLTF. The DNA of the CDR3 is TGTGCCAGTACCCCGGGGACTTCTGGGGCCAACGTCCTGACTTTC.

This clone was seen more than once but under ten times. The chain recombines TRBV12-5 with TRBJ1-2; 9 nucleotides agree with TRBD1. With V trimmed by 7 bases and J by 6 bases, 6 bases remained unmatched. Germline V gene data show CDR1 as LGHNT and CDR2 as FRNRAP. The CDR3 is 13 residues long. CDR3 coding DNA: TGTGCTAGTGAAATGGACAGGGGCCATGGCTACACCTTC. It is translated as CASEMDRGHGYTF.

The V gene is TRBV5-1, the J gene TRBJ2-7; 8 bases match TRBD1. This CDR3 has 14 residues. Germline CDR1 reads SGHRS; CDR2 reads YFSETQ. The ends lost 5 bases at V and 4 bases at J; junction bases unmatched: 8. The CDR3 region has the DNA TGCGCCAGCAGTAGGGGGACAGGTGAATACGAGCAGTACTTC. Translated, it gives CASSRGTGEYEQYF.

This rearrangement joins TRBV5-6 to TRBJ1-1; no clear D. CDR3 length equals 9 residues. Germline V lookup: CDR1 SGHDT, CDR2 YYEEEE. Between the trimmed V and J ends, which lost 7 bases and 5 bases, there was a span of 3 bases. The CDR3 loop reads CASPTEAFF. The CDR3 coding sequence is TGTGCCAGCCCAACTGAAGCTTTCTTT.

The chain joins TRBV6-2 or TRBV6-3 to TRBJ2-7, with 7 bases aligning to TRBD1. The length of the CDR3 is 15 residues. Trimming cost V 0 bases and J 4 bases; bases outside gene matches: 6. From germline, CDR1 is MNHEY and CDR2 SVGEGT. The CDR3 coding sequence is TGTGCCAGCAGTTACTCGGGGGACAGCTTGTACGAGCAGTACTTC. Its translation: CASSYSGDSLYEQYF.

V is TRBV28 and J is TRBJ2-2; 13 bases line up with TRBD2. Losses at the gene ends were 1 base for V and 0 bases for J; bases not matched to a gene: 14. Germline CDR1 reads MDHEN; CDR2 reads SYDVKM. The CDR3 covers 22 residues. The CDR3 loop is CASSLYVGWLGTSGANTGELFF. Here the CDR3 DNA reads TGTGCCAGCAGTTTATACGTTGGATGGCTTGGGACTAGCGGGGCGAACACCGGGGAGCTGTTTTTT.

This clone was counted a few times. The chain uses TRBV5-4 and TRBJ1-6; D not certain. The CDR3 spans 14 residues. Looked up from germline, CDR1 is SGHNT and CDR2 is YYREEE (reference sequence). Trimming shortened V by 0 bases and J by 7 bases, and 8 bases separated the two germline ends. CDR3 nucleotides: TGTGCCAGCAGCTTGGACAGTAACAATTCACCCCTCCACTTT. It specifies CASSLDSNNSPLHF.

The chain couples TRBV7-2 to TRBJ2-5, with D perhaps matching TRBD2 (6 bases). This CDR3 comprises 16 residues. V was shortened by 5 bases and J by 5 bases, with 21 bases between the two germline ends. The germline V gene encodes CDR1 SGHTA and CDR2 FQGNSA. The CDR3 nucleotides read TGTGCCAGCAGCCCCCCGGGAACTCGGGAGTTGGAGACCCAGTACTTC. Translation gives CASSPPGTRELETQYF.

This chain joins TRBV2 and TRBJ2-7; 7 nucleotides line up with TRBD2. The ends lost 6 bases at V and 3 bases at J; junction bases unmatched: 11. The CDR3 contains 15 residues. Germline CDR1 is SNHLY and CDR2 is FYNNEI. CDR3 DNA sequence: TGTGCCAGCAGCTTGGAGGCGGGAGCGATCTACGAGCAGTACTTC. Its protein product is CASSLEAGAIYEQYF.

This rearrangement joins TRBV3-1 (or the pseudogene TRBV3-2) to TRBJ2-2, with no clear D. Germline CDR1 reads LGHDT; CDR2 reads YNNKEL (reference sequence). Between the trimmed V and J ends, which lost 0 bases and 9 bases, there was a span of 8 bases. There are 13 residues in the CDR3. This CDR3 is CASSQDRVWELFF. CDR3 sequence (DNA): TGTGCCAGCAGCCAAGATAGAGTCTGGGAGCTGTTTTTT.

The CDR3 nucleotides are TGTGCCAGTAGTATGACGGGACAGCTACTCTCTGGAAACACCATATATTTT. Its translation: CASSMTGQLLSGNTIYF. The V and J genes are TRBV19 and TRBJ1-3; 7 bases map to TRBD1. Germline V lookup: CDR1 LNHDA, CDR2 SQIVND (reference sequence). This CDR3 is built from 17 residues. V lost 3 bases, J lost 0 bases, and 8 bases stayed unmatched.

The J gene is TRBJ1-1, the V gene TRBV7-9; 7 bases line up with TRBD1. V was clipped by 5 bases and J by 0 bases; unmatched bases: 6. The V gene's germline CDR1 is SEHNR and CDR2 FQNEAQ (reference sequence). The CDR3 runs to 15 residues. CDR3 nucleotides: TGTGCCAGCAGCCAAAACAGGGGAATGAACACTGAAGCTTTCTTT. Amino acids: CASSQNRGMNTEAFF.

Notes on this clone: At one of its ends the junction is not consistent with the germline gene, which may arise from a read error. The chain couples TRBV28 to TRBJ1-5, with D tentatively TRBD1 (6 bases). This CDR3 contains 14 residues. Germline V lookup: CDR1 MDHEN, CDR2 SYDVKM. CDR3 sequence reads: CVSRGGIGNQPQHF. CDR3 DNA sequence: TGTGTCAGCAGGGGCGGGATAGGCAATCAGCCCCAGCATTTT.

This clone came up once. The chain carries TRBV3-1 (or the pseudogene TRBV3-2) and TRBJ2-7; D ambiguous. CDR1 and CDR2 from the germline V gene are LGHDT and YNNKEL (reference sequence). V gave up 0 bases and J gave up 3 bases, with 6 bases separating them. The CDR3 totals 13 residues. The CDR3 is CASSQDINYEQYF. For the CDR3, the DNA is TGTGCCAGCAGCCAAGATATTAACTACGAGCAGTACTTC.